What follows are 24 T cell receptor beta chains derived from one specimen sequenced in a study of OX40 agonist ivuxolimab in advanced cancers. Measured with immunoSEQ multiplex PCR; TCRdb has only the in-frame clones, and not every one. The sample yields just under 100,000 clones, roughly 94% seen once. The sequences come from CD4+ or CD8+ T cells sorted from blood, collected in a trial of the OX40 agonist ivuxolimab. Receptor source: an adult with an advanced solid tumor such as melanoma, head and neck, liver or kidney cancer.

As regards this clone: This specimen includes other DNA sequences encoding the same CDR3. V is TRBV11-3 and J is TRBJ2-6; D is undetermined. Germline loops: CDR1 SGHNT, CDR2 YENEEA. Trimming left V 3 bases short and J 0 bases short, with 6 bases between. The CDR3 has 15 amino acids. DNA of the CDR3: TGTGCCAGCAGCTTGGGTAACTCTGGGGCCAACGTCCTGACTTTC. Translation: CASSLGNSGANVLTF.

The rearrangement joins TRBV21-1 to TRBJ2-7; TRBD2 is the table's D call, not checked against the DNA. TRBV21-1 is a pseudogene. The CDR3 length is 12 residues. DNA of the CDR3: TGTGCCAGCAGCAAAATACTCTACGAGCAGTACTTC. Its protein is CASSKILYEQYF.

V and J are TRBV5-1 and TRBJ2-3; TRBD1 might be the D (5 bases). Trimming took 0 bases from V and 4 from J, leaving 12 bases between them. The CDR3 is 15 residues long. CDR1 and CDR2 (germline): SGHRS, YFSETQ. The CDR3 DNA is TGCGCCAGCAGCTTGGAGGGCCGGACATCAGATACGCAGTATTTT. This codes for CASSLEGRTSDTQYF.

The chain links TRBV4-2 to TRBJ2-2; D tentatively reads TRBD1 or TRBD2 (5 bases each). There are 16 residues in the CDR3. Trimming took 1 base from V and 2 from J, leaving 11 bases between them. Germline values: CDR1 LGHNA, CDR2 YNFKEQ. The CDR3 DNA sequence: TGTGCCAGCAGCCAAGCGGGGCGTCTCAACACCGGGGAGCTGTTTTTT. The encoded protein is CASSQAGRLNTGELFF.

This clone was picked up one time. This chain links TRBV19 with TRBJ1-2; D remains unclear. The CDR3 totals 15 residues. The V gene lost 5 bases and the J gene lost 5 bases, with 18 bases spanning the gap. Germline V lookup: CDR1 LNHDA, CDR2 SQIVND (reference sequence). For the CDR3, the DNA is TGTGCCAGTAGTTCCATATCCCCCCTGGGGTATGGCTACACCTTC. Translation: CASSSISPLGYGYTF.

This chain connects TRBV7-9 to TRBJ1-2; unclear D gene. V lost 2 bases and J 2 bases, leaving 12 bases between the germline ends. There are 15 residues in the CDR3. Germline V gives CDR1 SEHNR, CDR2 FQNEAQ (reference sequence). The CDR3, as DNA: TGTGCCAGCAGCTTAAATTGGGCCTCCAACTATGGCTACACCTTC. Encoded protein: CASSLNWASNYGYTF. The whole variable domain, remainder taken from reference TRBV7-9 and TRBJ1-2, is DTGVSQNPRHKITKRGQNVTFRCDPISEHNRLYWYRQTLGQGPEFLTYFQNEAQLEKSRLLSDRFSAERPKGSFSTLEIQRTEQGDSAMYLCASSLNWASNYGYTFGSGTRLTVV.

The chain employs TRBV11-1 and TRBJ2-3, with TRBD2 identical over 10 bases. The CDR3 sequence is 14 residues long. Unmatched junction bases numbered 5, after V lost 5 bases and J lost 6 bases. Germline V gene sequence: CDR1 SGHAT, CDR2 FQDESV (reference sequence). The CDR3 bases are TGTGCCAGCAGCCCAAGCGGGAGGGGGGATACGCAGTATTTT. Its protein product is CASSPSGRGDTQYF.

The chain combines TRBV11-3 with TRBJ2-5; 7 nucleotides line up with TRBD1. Germline V gene lookup returns CDR1 SGHNT and CDR2 YENEEA. With V trimmed by 5 bases and J by 1 base, 1 base remained unmatched. This CDR3 comprises 13 residues. The CDR3 nucleotides read TGTGCCAGCAGCAGGGGGCGCCAAGAGACCCAGTACTTC. This sequence encodes CASSRGRQETQYF.

J is TRBJ2-3 and V is TRBV6-5; the D gene is possibly TRBD2 (5 bases). Deletions cut 5 bases from V and 9 bases from J, with 12 bases between. Germline-derived CDR1 and CDR2 are MNHEY and SVGAGI. This CDR3 spans 12 amino acids. CDR3 protein: CASSLLGSTQYF. The CDR3 DNA reads as TGTGCCAGCAGTCTATTAGGGAGCACGCAGTATTTT.

V and J are TRBV9 and TRBJ2-1; 7 bases map to TRBD1. After removal of 0 bases from V and 7 bases from J, the junction contained 7 bases not matched to a gene. This CDR3 has 15 amino acids. Germline assignment: CDR1 SGDLS and CDR2 YYNGEE. The CDR3 here is CASSVVATGNNEQFF. The DNA for the CDR3 is TGTGCCAGCAGCGTAGTGGCGACAGGGAATAATGAGCAGTTCTTC.

The chain recombines TRBV4-2 with TRBJ2-5, with D uncertain. The V and J ends lost 1 base and 0 bases respectively, with 6 bases between them. Germline assignment: CDR1 LGHNA and CDR2 YNFKEQ. This CDR3 has 14 amino acids. The CDR3 here is CASSQAWDQETQYF. The CDR3 region has the DNA TGTGCCAGCAGCCAAGCTTGGGACCAAGAGACCCAGTACTTC.

The chain carries TRBV28 and TRBJ1-2; D remains ambiguous. The CDR3 is 12 amino acids. V lost 1 base to trimming and J lost 5 bases, with 5 bases between them. Germline V gene sequence: CDR1 MDHEN, CDR2 SYDVKM. Written as DNA, the CDR3 is TGTGCCAGCAGTTTATCCGGATATGGCTACACCTTC. Its protein is CASSLSGYGYTF.

V usage is TRBV6-6 and J usage is TRBJ2-7; D possibly matches TRBD1 or TRBD2 (5 bases each). From germline, CDR1 is MNHNY and CDR2 SVGAGI (reference sequence). The CDR3 runs to 14 residues. V lost 4 bases and J lost 2, with 12 bases in between. The CDR3 loop reads CASSSPGRTYEQYF. The CDR3, as DNA: TGTGCCAGCAGTTCCCCGGGACGGACCTACGAGCAGTACTTC.

The rearrangement links TRBV7-2 to TRBJ2-5; D might be TRBD2 (5 bases). Germline V lookup: CDR1 SGHTA, CDR2 FQGNSA. This CDR3 contains 14 residues. Trimming removed 4 bases at V and 5 bases at J, with 14 bases between. Here the CDR3 DNA reads TGTGCCAGCAGCTCCACCGGAGGTTGGGAGACCCAGTACTTC. Translation gives CASSSTGGWETQYF.

The chain carries TRBV7-9 and TRBJ2-1; no reliable D call. The germline gives CDR1 SEHNR, CDR2 FQNEAQ (reference sequence). Trimming removed 3 bases at V and 6 bases at J, with 15 bases between. The CDR3 totals 15 residues. In DNA form, the CDR3 reads TGTGCCAGCAGCTTCCCCCTAAGATTGGGCAATGAGCAGTTCTTC. Translating gives CASSFPLRLGNEQFF.

This chain links TRBV28 with TRBJ2-3, with a tentative D call TRBD2 (13 bases). The CDR3 is 22 amino acids. In germline, CDR1 is MDHEN, CDR2 SYDVKM. V lost 6 bases, J lost 3 bases, and 37 bases lay in between. CDR3 DNA sequence: TGTGCCAGCAGCGCCGGGACAGGGGGCCCCTTACTAGCGGGAGGGCCTACAGATACGCAGTATTTT. This gives the protein CASSAGTGGPLLAGGPTDTQYF. Filled out from reference TRBV28 and TRBJ2-3, the complete variable domain reads DVKVTQSSRYLVKRTGEKVFLECVQDMDHENMFWYRQDPGLGLRLIYFSYDVKMKEKGDIPEGYSVSREKKERFSLILESASTNQTSMYLCASSAGTGGPLLAGGPTDTQYFGPGTRLTVL.

The J gene is TRBJ2-7, the V gene TRBV4-1, with TRBD2 matching 12 bases. This CDR3 contains 20 residues. The V segment lost 1 base and the J segment 5 bases; nucleotides outside the gene matches: 18. Looked up from germline, CDR1 is MGHRA and CDR2 is YSYEKL. Written as DNA, the CDR3 is TGCGCCAGCAGCCAAGTAGAGTATCTTGCTAGCGGGAGGGCCCCTGACGAGCAGTACTTC. It translates to CASSQVEYLASGRAPDEQYF.

J is TRBJ2-7 and V is TRBV25-1; 7 positions agree with TRBD1. V was clipped by 2 bases and J by 5 bases; unmatched bases: 9. Looked up from germline, CDR1 is MGHDK and CDR2 is SYGVNS. The CDR3 runs to 15 residues. The CDR3 region is CASSEGSKGADEQYF. Written as DNA, the CDR3 is TGTGCCAGCAGTGAAGGGAGCAAGGGGGCGGACGAGCAGTACTTC.

The chain links TRBV7-6 to TRBJ1-1; weak D call: TRBD1 (5 bases). The CDR3 sequence is 14 residues long. Trimming removed 5 bases from V and 3 bases from J, with 13 bases in between. Germline CDR1 and CDR2: SGHVS and FNYEAQ. The CDR3 DNA reads TGTGCCAGCAGCCGGGGCTCCATCCACACTGAAGCTTTCTTT. Protein product: CASSRGSIHTEAFF.

This rearrangement joins TRBV4-3 to TRBJ2-1; D is perhaps TRBD2 (7 bases). CDR1 is LGHNA and CDR2 is YSLEER in the germline V gene. The CDR3 covers 16 residues. Trimming took 5 bases from V and 2 from J, leaving 16 bases between them. This CDR3 is CASSLGGGRTYNEQFF. CDR3 DNA sequence: TGCGCCAGCAGCTTGGGCGGGGGCCGAACCTACAATGAGCAGTTCTTC.

The chain has TRBV6-6 and TRBJ2-6; D is uncertain. There are 16 residues in the CDR3. Germline CDR1 and CDR2: MNHNY and SVGAGI (reference sequence). V lost 4 bases, J lost 3 bases, and 13 bases lay in between. CDR3 sequence: CASSSSVGGGANVLTF. The CDR3 nucleotides are TGTGCCAGCAGTTCCTCCGTGGGTGGTGGGGCCAACGTCCTGACTTTC.

The rearrangement uses TRBV9 and TRBJ2-5; 8 bases line up with TRBD1. V was clipped by 4 bases and J by 2 bases; unmatched bases: 4. This CDR3 spans 14 amino acids. Germline loops: CDR1 SGDLS, CDR2 YYNGEE. Written as DNA, the CDR3 is TGTGCCAGCAGCCCCAGGGACAGGCAAGAGACCCAGTACTTC. The encoded protein is CASSPRDRQETQYF. Combining the CDR3 with reference TRBV9 and TRBJ2-5 gives the whole variable domain DSGVTQTPKHLITATGQRVTLRCSPRSGDLSVYWYQQSLDQGLQFLIQYYNGEERAKGNILERFSAQQFPDLHSELNLSSLELGDSALYFCASSPRDRQETQYFGPGTRLLVL.

V gene TRBV5-1 combines with J gene TRBJ2-1; 9 nucleotides match TRBD2. This CDR3 spans 17 amino acids. The germline gives CDR1 SGHRS, CDR2 YFSETQ. The V and J ends lost 5 bases and 0 bases, in that order; junction bases with no gene match: 9. The CDR3 coding sequence is TGCGCCAGCAGACCACAGACTAGCGGTAGCTCCTACAATGAGCAGTTCTTC. It specifies CASRPQTSGSSYNEQFF.

In this sample, this clone turned up once. The chain joins TRBV7-2 to TRBJ2-3, with a weak D call TRBD2 (7 bases). CDR1 SGHTA and CDR2 FQGNSA come from the germline V gene. V shed 8 bases and J shed 4 bases, with 22 bases lying between them. The CDR3 contains 16 residues. This CDR3 is CASGLFGGGAADTQYF. As DNA, the CDR3 is TGTGCCAGCGGCCTTTTTGGAGGGGGGGCGGCAGATACGCAGTATTTT. The whole variable domain, filled in from reference TRBV7-2 and TRBJ2-3, reads GAGVSQSPSNKVTEKGKDVELRCDPISGHTALYWYRQSLGQGLEFLIYFQGNSAPDKSGLPSDRFSAERTGGSVSTLTIQRTQQEDSAVYLCASGLFGGGAADTQYFGPGTRLTVL.